A selection of T cell receptor beta chains follows, all from one sample in a study of blood T cell repertoires in COVID-19. Profiled with immunoSEQ multiplex PCR; TCRdb holds only in-frame clones, not every one. The sample yields around 100,000 clones, around 86% seen once. Sequencing used peripheral blood. All receptors derive from a man aged 40-50 years with acute or convalescent COVID-19. CDR3s include the opening cysteine and the closing phenylalanine or tryptophan. The D gene is left open where the match is weak. A row's size may be missing; if present it is once, few, many or a size class.

cdr3_aa: CASSSGNGHEKLFF
cdr3_nt: TGCGCCAGCAGCTCAGGCAACGGCCATGAAAAACTGTTTTTT
clone_size: .
v_call: TRBV5-1
d_call: .
j_call: TRBJ1-4

cdr3_aa: CASSIVGEADTQYF
cdr3_nt: TGTGCCAGTAGTATAGTGGGAGAGGCGGATACGCAGTATTTT
clone_size: .
v_call: TRBV19
d_call: .
j_call: TRBJ2-3

cdr3_aa: CASSQDLGAIPNTIYF
cdr3_nt: TGTGCCAGCAGCCAAGATCTTGGGGCCATTCCGAACACCATATATTTT
clone_size: once
v_call: TRBV3-1/TRBV3-2
d_call: .
j_call: TRBJ1-3

cdr3_aa: CASSVGDRSTDTQYF
cdr3_nt: TGTGCCAGCAGCGTTGGGGACAGGAGCACAGATACGCAGTATTTT
clone_size: .
v_call: TRBV9
d_call: TRBD1
j_call: TRBJ2-3

cdr3_aa: CASSPGWNQPQHF
cdr3_nt: TGTGCCAGCAGCCCCGGGTGGAATCAGCCCCAGCATTTT
clone_size: .
v_call: TRBV6-5
d_call: .
j_call: TRBJ1-5

cdr3_aa: CASSSLVGGPSYEQYF
cdr3_nt: TGTGCCAGCAGCTCCCTGGTCGGGGGGCCAAGCTACGAGCAGTACTTC
clone_size: .
v_call: TRBV5-5
d_call: .
j_call: TRBJ2-7

cdr3_aa: CASSHRQGVKVNEQFF
cdr3_nt: TGCGCCAGCAGTCATCGACAGGGGGTAAAGGTCAATGAGCAGTTCTTC
clone_size: .
v_call: TRBV23-1
d_call: TRBD1
j_call: TRBJ2-1

cdr3_aa: CASSIQGTTTDTQYF
cdr3_nt: TGTGCCAGCAGCATTCAGGGGACAACCACAGATACGCAGTATTTT
clone_size: few
v_call: TRBV6-5
d_call: .
j_call: TRBJ2-3

cdr3_aa: CASSLATGANTGELFF
cdr3_nt: TGTGCCAGCAGCTTAGCGACAGGGGCGAACACCGGGGAGCTGTTTTTT
clone_size: .
v_call: TRBV7-8
d_call: TRBD1
j_call: TRBJ2-2

cdr3_aa: CASKPFREANSPLHF
cdr3_nt: TGTGCCAGCAAACCATTCCGGGAAGCTAATTCACCCCTCCACTTT
clone_size: .
v_call: TRBV19
d_call: .
j_call: TRBJ1-6

cdr3_aa: CAWSKRDFLNTGELFF
cdr3_nt: TGTGCCTGGAGTAAACGGGACTTCTTAAACACCGGGGAGCTGTTTTTT
clone_size: once
v_call: TRBV30
d_call: .
j_call: TRBJ2-2

cdr3_aa: CASKTGGSNEQFF
cdr3_nt: TGTGCCAGTAAGACAGGCGGTAGCAATGAGCAGTTCTTC
clone_size: .
v_call: TRBV19
d_call: .
j_call: TRBJ2-1

cdr3_aa: CASSLEGRAPDTQYF
cdr3_nt: TGCGCCAGCAGCTTGGAGGGCAGGGCCCCAGATACGCAGTATTTT
clone_size: .
v_call: TRBV5-1
d_call: .
j_call: TRBJ2-3

cdr3_aa: CASSLTGTVIQPQHF
cdr3_nt: TGTGCCAGCAGCTTGACCGGGACAGTTATTCAGCCCCAGCATTTT
clone_size: .
v_call: TRBV5-5
d_call: TRBD1
j_call: TRBJ1-5

cdr3_aa: CASSTGGVPEAFF
cdr3_nt: TGTGCCAGCAGTACAGGGGGCGTCCCTGAAGCTTTCTTT
clone_size: once
v_call: TRBV12-3/TRBV12-4
d_call: TRBD1
j_call: TRBJ1-1

cdr3_aa: CASSYGTGGTQETQYF
cdr3_nt: TGTGCCAGCAGCTACGGGACAGGGGGCACCCAAGAGACCCAGTACTTC
clone_size: .
v_call: TRBV5-6
d_call: TRBD1
j_call: TRBJ2-5

cdr3_aa: CASSPIPGGVTEAFF
cdr3_nt: TGTGCCAGCTCACCTATCCCAGGAGGCGTGACTGAAGCTTTCTTT
clone_size: .
v_call: TRBV18
d_call: .
j_call: TRBJ1-1

cdr3_aa: CAWSVLGIRVYGYTF
cdr3_nt: TGTGCCTGGAGTGTATTGGGGATCAGGGTCTATGGCTACACCTTC
clone_size: .
v_call: TRBV30
d_call: .
j_call: TRBJ1-2

cdr3_aa: CATLGQGAFGNTIYF
cdr3_nt: TGTGCCACGCTAGGACAGGGGGCATTCGGAAACACCATATATTTT
clone_size: once
v_call: TRBV10-3
d_call: TRBD1
j_call: TRBJ1-3